Presented here are 25 T cell receptor beta chains from one specimen sequenced in a study of T cell responses to AZD1222 COVID-19 vaccine. Libraries were prepared by immunoSEQ multiplex PCR; TCRdb keeps only in-frame clonotypes and omits some of them. The sample contains roughly 110,000 clones, 89% of which appear only once. The material sequenced was peripheral blood, taken on day 0 of AZD1222 vaccination. The receptors were gathered from an adult in good health.

This chain connects TRBV28 to TRBJ1-2, with 7 bases lining up with TRBD1. The CDR3 is 12 amino acids. The V gene end was trimmed by 5 bases and the J gene end by 6 bases; junction bases not matched to a gene: 3. In germline, CDR1 is MDHEN, CDR2 SYDVKM. CDR3 coding DNA: TGTGCCAGCAGTAGGGGGCTTGATGGCTACACCTTC. This gives the protein CASSRGLDGYTF.

The chain links TRBV7-8 to TRBJ1-2, with 7 nucleotides matching TRBD1. This CDR3 region has 13 residues. V shed 8 bases and J 10 bases; nucleotides not matched to a gene: 13. Germline V gene sequence: CDR1 SGHVS, CDR2 FQNEAQ. CDR3 loop: CASQGEPGTFYTF. In DNA, the CDR3 is TGTGCCAGCCAGGGGGAACCGGGGACCTTCTACACCTTC.

The V and J genes are TRBV6-2 or TRBV6-3 and TRBJ2-1; 10 bases are a match to TRBD2. The CDR3 loop spans 16 amino acids. The trim removed 5 bases at V and 4 bases at J, leaving 8 bases unmatched. Germline V gene lookup returns CDR1 MNHEY and CDR2 SVGEGT. The CDR3 reads CASSKGGTSAYNEQFF. The DNA for the CDR3 is TGTGCCAGCAGTAAGGGGGGGACTAGCGCTTACAATGAGCAGTTCTTC.

The gene calls are TRBV18 and TRBJ2-1; the D is unclear. V was cut by 3 bases and J by 6 bases, with 15 bases left in between. CDR3 length equals 15 residues. The germline CDR1 and CDR2 sequences are KGHSH and LQKENI. The CDR3 sequence: CASSPLDLPGNEQFF. CDR3 in DNA: TGTGCCAGCTCACCTTTGGACCTCCCTGGCAATGAGCAGTTCTTC.

The V call is TRBV28, the J call TRBJ1-2, with 7 bases that match TRBD1. CDR3 length equals 12 residues. Germline V gene sequence: CDR1 MDHEN, CDR2 SYDVKM. With V trimmed by 8 bases and J by 3 bases, 3 bases remained unmatched. The CDR3 bases are TGTGCCAGCGGGCAGGGGGACTATGGCTACACCTTC. This codes for CASGQGDYGYTF.

The J gene is TRBJ1-5, the V gene TRBV21-1. TRBV21-1 is tagged as a pseudogene. This CDR3 has 13 residues. In DNA form, the CDR3 reads TGTGCCAGCAGCAAAGCACTAGTAGAGCCCCAGCATTTT. Amino acid sequence: CASSKALVEPQHF.

The CDR3 nucleotides are TGCGCCAGCAGCTCTCGAGGGTCCACTAGCGGGAGCTCCGATACGCAGTATTTT. Translating it yields CASSSRGSTSGSSDTQYF. The genes are TRBV4-1 and TRBJ2-3; 11 nucleotides line up with TRBD2. This CDR3 has 18 amino acids. The J segment lost 6 bases and the V segment lost 5 bases, leaving 16 bases of the junction unmatched. Germline-derived CDR1 and CDR2 are MGHRA and YSYEKL.

The gene calls are TRBV7-9 and TRBJ2-2; TRBD1 aligns across 8 bases. CDR1 is SEHNR and CDR2 is FQNEAQ in the germline V gene (reference sequence). The CDR3 is 14 amino acids. J gave up 3 bases and V 6 bases, and 3 bases lay outside the gene matches. CDR3 sequence (DNA): TGTGCCAGCAGTACGGACAGGGACACCGGGGAGCTGTTTTTT. It specifies CASSTDRDTGELFF.

The rearrangement uses TRBV10-3 and TRBJ1-3; TRBD1 aligns across 9 bases. CDR1 is ENHRY, CDR2 SYGVKD, per germline. J lost 0 bases, V lost 9 bases, and 6 bases had no gene match. This CDR3 spans 15 amino acids. CDR3: CAMRQGVSSGNTIYF. Here the CDR3 DNA reads TGTGCCATGCGACAGGGGGTCAGCTCTGGAAACACCATATATTTT.

The chain's CDR3 is CASSGLLAGAYNEQFF. Here the CDR3 DNA reads TGTGCCAGCAGCGGTCTACTAGCGGGAGCCTACAATGAGCAGTTCTTC. V and J are TRBV9 and TRBJ2-1; TRBD2 matches 11 bases. V was clipped by 3 bases and J by 2 bases; unmatched bases: 4. Germline V gives CDR1 SGDLS, CDR2 YYNGEE. The CDR3 spans 16 residues.

V usage is TRBV18 and J usage is TRBJ2-7; D gene unclear. Looked up from germline, CDR1 is KGHSH and CDR2 is LQKENI. The CDR3 has 14 amino acids. V dropped 1 base and J dropped 2 bases, with 9 bases sitting between them. CDR3 protein: CASSPQDAAYEQYF. The CDR3 DNA sequence: TGTGCCAGCTCACCACAAGACGCCGCCTACGAGCAGTACTTC.

The chain has TRBV7-2 and TRBJ1-1; TRBD1 matches 8 bases. After removal of 3 bases from V and 4 bases from J, the junction contained 10 bases not matched to a gene. This CDR3 comprises 16 residues. Germline lookup yields CDR1 SGHTA and CDR2 FQGNSA. CDR3 sequence reads: CASSFGTGGVSTEAFF. DNA of the CDR3: TGTGCCAGCAGCTTTGGGACAGGCGGGGTAAGCACTGAAGCTTTCTTT.

The chain's CDR3 is CASSPDPGQTQYF. The DNA of the CDR3 is TGTGCCAGCAGCCCTGATCCTGGTCAGACCCAGTACTTC. The V call is TRBV7-2, the J call TRBJ2-5; unclear D gene. The CDR3 sequence is 13 residues long. With 5 bases removed from V and 6 bases from J, the gap between germline ends came to 13 bases. CDR1 and CDR2 from the germline V gene are SGHTA and FQGNSA.

The chain combines TRBV5-1 with TRBJ1-2; D remains ambiguous. The CDR3 consists of 14 residues. Per the germline V gene, CDR1 is SGHRS and CDR2 is YFSETQ. Trimming removed 0 bases at V and 4 bases at J, with 10 bases between. CDR3 DNA sequence: TGCGCCAGCAGCTTGGCCCCCGATAGCTATGGCTACACCTTC. Its translation: CASSLAPDSYGYTF.

The rearrangement uses TRBV7-2 and TRBJ2-6, with a possible D match to TRBD1 (5 bases). Between the trimmed V and J ends, which lost 2 bases and 0 bases, there was a span of 8 bases. The germline CDR1 and CDR2 sequences are SGHTA and FQGNSA. This CDR3 has 16 residues. The CDR3 region has the DNA TGTGCCAGCAGCTTACAGGGTAACTCTGGGGCCAACGTCCTGACTTTC. Amino acid sequence: CASSLQGNSGANVLTF. The entire variable domain, with the rest obtained from reference TRBV7-2 and TRBJ2-6, is as follows: GAGVSQSPSNKVTEKGKDVELRCDPISGHTALYWYRQSLGQGLEFLIYFQGNSAPDKSGLPSDRFSAERTGGSVSTLTIQRTQQEDSAVYLCASSLQGNSGANVLTFGAGSRLTVL.

The chain carries TRBV7-2 and TRBJ1-4; tentative D call: TRBD1 (6 bases). V lost 3 bases to trimming and J lost 0 bases, with 11 bases between them. The CDR3 has 16 amino acids. Germline V gene data show CDR1 as SGHTA and CDR2 as FQGNSA. The CDR3 spells CASSFGQPATNEKLFF. CDR3 DNA: TGTGCCAGCAGCTTCGGACAGCCTGCAACTAATGAAAAACTGTTTTTT. The full variable domain, completed using reference TRBV7-2 and TRBJ1-4, is GAGVSQSPSNKVTEKGKDVELRCDPISGHTALYWYRQSLGQGLEFLIYFQGNSAPDKSGLPSDRFSAERTGGSVSTLTIQRTQQEDSAVYLCASSFGQPATNEKLFFGSGTQLSVL.

The V and J genes are TRBV6-5 and TRBJ1-2; 7 bases align to TRBD1. V shed 6 bases, J shed 8 bases, and the junction held 9 bases outside the gene matches. This CDR3 comprises 13 residues. CDR1 is MNHEY, CDR2 SVGAGI, per germline. CDR3 residues: CASRNSGTDGYTF. DNA for the CDR3: TGTGCCAGCAGGAACTCCGGGACAGACGGCTACACCTTC.

The chain combines TRBV7-3 with TRBJ2-7; no firm D call. The CDR3 spans 11 residues. Germline CDR1 SGHTA, CDR2 FQGTGA. Deletions cut 4 bases from V and 4 bases from J, with 5 bases between. In DNA, the CDR3 is TGTGCCAGCAGCTCGAAGTACGAGCAGTACTTC. As protein: CASSSKYEQYF.

J is TRBJ1-2 and V is TRBV28, with D perhaps TRBD1 (5 bases). The germline V gene has CDR1 MDHEN and CDR2 SYDVKM. This CDR3 spans 13 amino acids. Trimming shortened V by 6 bases and J by 9 bases, and 17 bases separated the two germline ends. The CDR3 DNA is TGTGCCAGCAGCCGGCCAGGGAGGGGTAGCTACACCTTC. Translating it yields CASSRPGRGSYTF.

V and J are TRBV12-2 and TRBJ2-1. TRBV12-2 is described as a pseudogene. This CDR3 region has 15 residues. The CDR3 loop reads CASRLAGLSYNEQFF. For the CDR3, the DNA is TGTGCAAGTCGCTTAGCGGGATTATCCTACAATGAGCAGTTCTTC.

The chain combines TRBV7-2 with TRBJ1-5; maybe TRBD1 (5 bases). Trimming pared 5 bases from V and 0 bases from J, leaving 17 bases between. This CDR3 comprises 17 residues. CDR1 and CDR2 (germline): SGHTA, FQGNSA. The CDR3 coding sequence is TGTGCCAGCAGCACTCCTACAGGCACCTATAGCAATCAGCCCCAGCATTTT. This translates into CASSTPTGTYSNQPQHF.

The CDR3 here is CASSPRSQYEQYF. The CDR3 bases are TGTGCCAGCTCACCAAGGAGTCAGTACGAGCAGTACTTC. The chain uses TRBV18 and TRBJ2-7, with D uncertain. The germline V and J ends were trimmed by 2 bases and 4 bases, with 9 bases remaining between them. Germline V gives CDR1 KGHSH, CDR2 LQKENI. This CDR3 region has 13 residues. The variable domain in full, with the rest retrieved from reference TRBV18 and TRBJ2-7, is NAGVMQNPRHLVRRRGQEARLRCSPMKGHSHVYWYRQLPEEGLKFMVYLQKENIIDESGMPKERFSAEFPKEGPSILRIQQVVRGDSAAYFCASSPRSQYEQYFGPGTRLTVT.

The gene calls are TRBV11-2 and TRBJ2-2; a weak D match, TRBD2 (6 bases). The CDR3 runs to 13 residues. The germline V gene encodes CDR1 SGHAT and CDR2 FQNNGV. Trimming cost V 3 bases and J 7 bases, with 9 bases left between them. For the CDR3, the DNA is TGTGCCAGCAGCTTTGCGGGGAACGGGGAGCTGTTTTTT. Translating gives CASSFAGNGELFF. Together with reference TRBV11-2 and TRBJ2-2, the CDR3 gives the full variable domain: EAGVAQSPRYKIIEKRQSVAFWCNPISGHATLYWYQQILGQGPKLLIQFQNNGVVDDSQLPKDRFSAERLKGVDSTLKIQPAKLEDSAVYLCASSFAGNGELFFGEGSRLTVL.

This rearrangement joins TRBV11-2 to TRBJ2-7; TRBD1 or TRBD2 may be the D gene (6 bases each). Trimming stripped 0 bases from V and 2 bases from J, with 11 bases between. Germline V lookup: CDR1 SGHAT, CDR2 FQNNGV. This CDR3 has 15 amino acids. The CDR3 sequence: CASSLDRGPPYEQYF. CDR3 DNA: TGTGCCAGCAGCTTAGATCGGGGGCCCCCCTACGAGCAGTACTTC.

The rearrangement joins TRBV6-5 to TRBJ2-7, with D tentatively TRBD1 (5 bases). CDR3 length: 15 residues. V dropped 8 bases and J dropped 6 bases, with 23 bases sitting between them. The V gene's germline CDR1 is MNHEY and CDR2 SVGAGI. The DNA for the CDR3 is TGTGCCAGCCGCCACAGGAGCAGTCTTTCGTCCGAGCAGTACTTC. Amino acids: CASRHRSSLSSEQYF.